Below are 32 T cell receptor beta chains sequenced from a single sample in a study of control samples from healthy donors and cancer patients. Using immunoSEQ multiplex PCR, the repertoire was profiled, and TCRdb retains in-frame clones only, with some absent. Counted here are about 58,000 clones, approximately 87% occurring once; the ten biggest clones make up 10% to 15%. Sequenced sample: PBMCs. These receptor sequences come from a woman aged 55-75 years with lung cancer.

V usage is TRBV7-9 and J usage is TRBJ1-1, with a possible D match to TRBD1 (6 bases). CDR1 and CDR2 (germline): SEHNR, FQNEAQ (reference sequence). Trimming took off 4 bases at V and 1 base at J, with 10 bases between the two ends. There are 14 residues in the CDR3. CDR3 in DNA: TGTGCCAGCAGCTACATGGGACAGAACACTGAAGCTTTCTTT. Encoded protein: CASSYMGQNTEAFF.

V usage is TRBV19 and J usage is TRBJ2-7; D perhaps matches TRBD2 (6 bases). In germline, CDR1 is LNHDA, CDR2 SQIVND (reference sequence). CDR3 length: 14 residues. V gave up 1 base and J gave up 7 bases, with 14 bases separating them. The CDR3 bases are TGTGCCAGTAGTATAGGGGGACTGTTACGGGAGCAGTACTTC. It encodes CASSIGGLLREQYF.

V and J are TRBV12-3 or TRBV12-4 and TRBJ2-1; D not certain. V was shortened by 6 bases and J by 0 bases, with 6 bases between the two germline ends. This CDR3 has 13 amino acids. The CDR3 DNA follows: TGTGCCAGCAGGCCGGACTCCTACAATGAGCAGTTCTTC. Residues: CASRPDSYNEQFF.

The chain links TRBV5-1 to TRBJ2-3; D is uncertain. Germline V gives CDR1 SGHRS, CDR2 YFSETQ. CDR3 length: 14 residues. V lost 3 bases and J lost 0, with 8 bases in between. CDR3 sequence reads: CASSSGRSTDTQYF. CDR3 coding DNA: TGCGCCAGCAGCTCAGGACGGAGCACAGATACGCAGTATTTT.

This chain links TRBV11-3 with TRBJ2-7, with 7 bases fitting TRBD2. Germline CDR1 SGHNT, CDR2 YENEEA. The CDR3 covers 13 residues. The J segment lost 3 bases and the V segment lost 1 base, leaving 0 bases of the junction unmatched. CDR3 sequence reads: CASSLASGYEQYF. DNA of the CDR3: TGTGCCAGCAGCTTAGCTAGCGGCTACGAGCAGTACTTC.

This chain links TRBV10-3 with TRBJ1-4, with TRBD1 matching over 7 bases. The CDR3 consists of 10 residues. The trim removed 7 bases at V and 13 bases at J, leaving 3 bases unmatched. The germline CDR1 and CDR2 sequences are ENHRY and SYGVKD. The CDR3 DNA reads TGTGCCATCACACAGGGGAGACTGTTTTTT. This codes for CAITQGRLFF.

The rearrangement joins TRBV6-1 to TRBJ1-6; perhaps TRBD1 as D (5 bases). The germline CDR1 and CDR2 sequences are MNHNS and SASEGT. The CDR3 runs 16 residues. Trimming took off 2 bases at V and 6 bases at J, with 14 bases between the two ends. The CDR3 region is CASSEIFTGLNSPLHF. The CDR3 region has the DNA TGTGCCAGCAGTGAAATTTTTACAGGCCTTAATTCACCCCTCCACTTT.

The gene calls are TRBV7-3 and TRBJ2-1; D possibly uses TRBD1 or TRBD2 (5 bases each). This CDR3 region has 15 residues. Germline values: CDR1 SGHTA, CDR2 FQGTGA. V was trimmed by 2 bases and J by 9 bases, leaving 17 bases between them. CDR3 loop: CASSLLGEPEVEQFF. The CDR3 bases are TGTGCCAGCAGCTTATTGGGGGAACCAGAGGTTGAGCAGTTCTTC.

J is TRBJ2-1 and V is TRBV4-2; 10 positions agree with TRBD2. The germline V gene has CDR1 LGHNA and CDR2 YNFKEQ. J gave up 1 base and V 4 bases, and 4 bases lay outside the gene matches. CDR3 length: 16 amino acids. CDR3 amino acids: CASSPWTSGSYNEQFF. CDR3 coding DNA: TGTGCCAGCAGCCCATGGACTAGCGGATCCTACAATGAGCAGTTCTTC.

The chain recombines TRBV2 with TRBJ2-1; D not resolved. The CDR3 has 12 amino acids. Trimming shortened V by 7 bases and J by 10 bases, and 14 bases separated the two germline ends. Germline V gives CDR1 SNHLY, CDR2 FYNNEI. The DNA of the CDR3 is TGTGCCAGCAAAGTCGCCGGTGGAGAGCAGTTCTTC. Its protein is CASKVAGGEQFF.

V gene TRBV9 combines with J gene TRBJ1-2, with 9 bases lining up with TRBD1. Trimming removed 0 bases from V and 6 bases from J; junction bases left unmatched: 3. CDR1 SGDLS and CDR2 YYNGEE come from the germline V gene. CDR3 length equals 14 residues. CDR3 DNA: TGTGCCAGCAGCGTAGATGGGACAGGGAATGGCTACACCTTC. Translating it yields CASSVDGTGNGYTF.

The chain has TRBV24-1 and TRBJ1-5; TRBD1 is a possible D gene (5 bases). The CDR3 extends over 13 amino acids. CDR1 is KGHDR and CDR2 is SFDVKD in the germline V gene. Between the trimmed V and J ends, which lost 4 bases and 7 bases, there was a span of 10 bases. Written as DNA, the CDR3 is TGTGCCACCAGTGAGCAGGGTTACCAGCCCCAGCATTTT. Protein: CATSEQGYQPQHF.

The rearrangement links TRBV10-1 to TRBJ1-1; D remains unclear. This CDR3 is built from 14 residues. V lost 6 bases and J 5 bases, leaving 16 bases between the germline ends. CDR1 WNHNN and CDR2 SYGVQD come from the germline V gene (reference sequence). In DNA form, the CDR3 reads TGCGCCAGCAGGAAAGACCAATACCGGACTGAAGCTTTCTTT. This gives the protein CASRKDQYRTEAFF.

Regarding this clone: One end of the junction does not line up with germline, which may come from a read error. The rearrangement joins TRBV10-2 to TRBJ2-2, with D possibly TRBD2 on 6 matching bases. Germline V lookup: CDR1 WSHSY, CDR2 SAAADI. The CDR3 has 15 amino acids. The CDR3 coding sequence is TGCGCCAGCAGTGGCCCCGGAGGGATGGCCGGGAAGCTGTTTTTT. Amino acid sequence: CASSGPGGMAGKLFF.

This chain's CDR3 is CASKVDEKLFF. In DNA form, the CDR3 reads TGTGCCAGCAAAGTGGATGAAAAACTGTTTTTT. V gene TRBV2 combines with J gene TRBJ1-4; no firm D call. V lost 7 bases and J 6 bases, leaving 6 bases between the germline ends. Germline V gene sequence: CDR1 SNHLY, CDR2 FYNNEI. The CDR3 is 11 amino acids.

The sample holds a few counts of this clone. The chain joins TRBV6-5 to TRBJ1-2, with D perhaps matching TRBD1 (5 bases). V lost 6 bases to trimming and J lost 3 bases, with 8 bases between them. This CDR3 spans 12 amino acids. CDR1 is MNHEY and CDR2 is SVGAGI in the germline V gene. The CDR3 protein is CASSQGDYGYTF. CDR3 nucleotides: TGTGCCAGCAGCCAGGGTGACTATGGCTACACCTTC.

Remarks on this clone: The junction differs from germline at one of its ends, possibly a read error. The CDR3: CSAGEVSTQYF. CDR3 nucleotides: TGCAGTGCTGGAGAGGTTTCTACGCAGTATTTT. The rearrangement links TRBV20-1 to TRBJ2-3; no clear D. Germline CDR1 and CDR2: DFQATT and SNEGSKA (reference sequence). The CDR3 consists of 11 residues.

This clone appeared once. V gene TRBV5-4 combines with J gene TRBJ2-5; 16 bases agree with TRBD2. The CDR3 sequence is 17 residues long. Germline V lookup: CDR1 SGHNT, CDR2 YYREEE (reference sequence). Trimming took 4 bases from V and 5 from J; bases not matched to a gene: 8. CDR3 sequence reads: CASSPGLAGGPEETQYF. In DNA form, the CDR3 reads TGTGCCAGCAGCCCGGGACTAGCGGGAGGGCCAGAGGAGACCCAGTACTTC.

The chain carries TRBV29-1 and TRBJ2-1; maybe TRBD2 (5 bases). V lost 6 bases and J lost 2, with 11 bases in between. The CDR3 runs 13 residues. CDR1 is SQVTM, CDR2 ANQGSEA, per germline. Written as DNA, the CDR3 is TGCAGCGTCACTTCCGGGGCCTACAATGAGCAGTTCTTC. Protein product: CSVTSGAYNEQFF.

The CDR3 bases are TGTGCCAGCATCGGCAGCAGGAATTCACCCCTCCACTTT. Amino acids: CASIGSRNSPLHF. This rearrangement joins TRBV6-4 to TRBJ1-6; D not resolved. The CDR3 sequence is 13 residues long. Trimming pared 7 bases from V and 7 bases from J, leaving 11 bases between. The germline V gene encodes CDR1 MRHNA and CDR2 SNTAGT.

The chain links TRBV5-6 to TRBJ2-5; 14 bases map to TRBD2. Germline CDR1 and CDR2: SGHDT and YYEEEE. The CDR3 has 16 residues. Losses at the gene ends were 4 bases for V and 5 bases for J; bases not matched to a gene: 7. CDR3 residues: CASSPRLAGGRETQYF. CDR3 bases: TGTGCCAGCAGCCCTCGACTAGCGGGAGGGCGCGAGACCCAGTACTTC.

This clone has just a few counts. The chain links TRBV21-1 to TRBJ2-7; no DNA check was done on the table's D call, TRBD2. TRBV21-1 corresponds to a pseudogene. The CDR3 has 15 amino acids. The CDR3 nucleotides read TGTGCCAGCAGCAAAGGAGGCGGGTCCCGCTACGAGCAGTACTTC. Amino acids: CASSKGGGSRYEQYF.

This clone was counted once. The V call is TRBV3-1 (or the pseudogene TRBV3-2), the J call TRBJ2-2, with TRBD2 matching over 8 bases. This CDR3 has 17 residues. After removal of 5 bases from V and 0 bases from J, the junction contained 8 bases not matched to a gene. CDR1 and CDR2 from the germline V gene are LGHDT and YNNKEL (reference sequence). CDR3 loop: CASSSLGSGTNTGELFF. The CDR3 DNA is TGTGCCAGCAGCAGCCTAGGTAGCGGGACGAACACCGGGGAGCTGTTTTTT.

The chain combines TRBV5-6 with TRBJ1-1; possibly TRBD1 for D (6 bases). The CDR3 spans 16 residues. The V and J ends lost 0 bases and 0 bases respectively, with 12 bases between them. Germline V CDR1 and CDR2: SGHDT, YYEEEE. This CDR3 reads CASSLAQGLMNTEAFF. The CDR3 region has the DNA TGTGCCAGCAGCTTGGCCCAGGGGCTCATGAACACTGAAGCTTTCTTT.

Written as DNA, the CDR3 is TGCGCCAGCAGCTTCCCTGCGGCGGGAGGGCAGTTCTTC. Amino acid sequence: CASSFPAAGGQFF. V and J are TRBV5-1 and TRBJ2-1; 8 nucleotides match TRBD2. The CDR3 is 13 residues long. Germline V CDR1 and CDR2: SGHRS, YFSETQ. V shed 2 bases, J shed 12 bases, and the junction held 7 bases outside the gene matches. Together with reference TRBV5-1 and TRBJ2-1, the CDR3 gives the full variable domain: KAGVTQTPRYLIKTRGQQVTLSCSPISGHRSVSWYQQTPGQGLQFLFEYFSETQRNKGNFPGRFSGRQFSNSRSEMNVSTLELGDSALYLCASSFPAAGGQFFGPGTRLTVL.

The genes are TRBV5-6 and TRBJ1-2; D not certain. CDR1 SGHDT and CDR2 YYEEEE come from the germline V gene. V was shortened by 2 bases and J by 9 bases, with 14 bases between the two germline ends. The CDR3 has 13 residues. The CDR3 loop reads CASSLPATGRYTF. CDR3 nucleotide sequence: TGTGCCAGCAGCTTACCTGCCACTGGGCGCTACACCTTC.

The V gene is TRBV3-1 (or the pseudogene TRBV3-2), the J gene TRBJ1-6; D unresolved. This CDR3 spans 15 amino acids. The germline gives CDR1 LGHDT, CDR2 YNNKEL (reference sequence). V lost 1 base and J 5 bases, leaving 9 bases between the germline ends. CDR3 loop: CASSQVNRHNSPLHF. CDR3 sequence (DNA): TGTGCCAGCAGCCAAGTCAACAGACATAATTCACCCCTCCACTTT.

Regarding this clone: A read error may produce the germline difference seen at one junction end. The chain is built from TRBV11-2 and TRBJ1-4, with TRBD1 matching 7 bases. The CDR3 is 16 amino acids. Germline loops: CDR1 SGHAT, CDR2 FQNNGV. The chain's CDR3 is CAGSLAPGQIRRGLFF. For the CDR3, the DNA is TGTGCCGGCAGCTTAGCCCCGGGACAGATCCGGAGGGGACTGTTTTTT.

The chain carries TRBV6-4 and TRBJ1-6; tentative D call: TRBD1 (5 bases). V was cut by 3 bases and J by 5 bases, with 8 bases left in between. The germline V gene has CDR1 MRHNA and CDR2 SNTAGT. The CDR3 runs to 14 residues. The CDR3 DNA reads TGTGCCAGCAGTGAGACAGTCAATAATTCACCCCTCCACTTT. It translates to CASSETVNNSPLHF.

The gene calls are TRBV5-1 and TRBJ1-1; D is unresolved. V lost 0 bases to trimming and J lost 0 bases, with 6 bases between them. Germline assignment: CDR1 SGHRS and CDR2 YFSETQ. The CDR3 sequence is 14 residues long. The CDR3 loop reads CASSLELMNTEAFF. For the CDR3, the DNA is TGCGCCAGCAGCTTGGAGTTAATGAACACTGAAGCTTTCTTT.

The CDR3 DNA sequence: TGTGCCAGCAGCTTCCGGGGGGAGACCTACGAGCAGTACTTC. Its protein is CASSFRGETYEQYF. The rearrangement joins TRBV5-8 to TRBJ2-7, with 7 bases that match TRBD2. CDR1 SGHTS and CDR2 YDEGEE come from the germline V gene. The CDR3 is made up of 14 amino acids. The ends lost 2 bases at V and 2 bases at J; junction bases unmatched: 4.

The V gene is TRBV18, the J gene TRBJ2-1; D remains unclear. Deletions cut 10 bases from V and 6 bases from J, with 16 bases between. Germline V gene lookup returns CDR1 KGHSH and CDR2 LQKENI. CDR3 length equals 13 residues. The CDR3 here is CATTPGNLNEQFF. The CDR3 DNA reads TGTGCCACTACACCTGGCAATCTCAATGAGCAGTTCTTC.